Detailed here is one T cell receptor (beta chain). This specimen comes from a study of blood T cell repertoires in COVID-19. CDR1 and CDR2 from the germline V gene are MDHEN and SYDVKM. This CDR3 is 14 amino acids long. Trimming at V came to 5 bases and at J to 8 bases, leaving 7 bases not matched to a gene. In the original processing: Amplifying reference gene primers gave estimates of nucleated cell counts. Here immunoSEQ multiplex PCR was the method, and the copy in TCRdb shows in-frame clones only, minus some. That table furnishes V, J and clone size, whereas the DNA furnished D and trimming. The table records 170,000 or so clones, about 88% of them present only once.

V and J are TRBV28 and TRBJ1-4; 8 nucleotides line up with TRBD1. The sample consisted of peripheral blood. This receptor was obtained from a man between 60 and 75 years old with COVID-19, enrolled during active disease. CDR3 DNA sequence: TGTGCCAGCAGTCTGGACAGGGTTAACGAAAAACTGTTTTTT. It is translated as CASSLDRVNEKLFF.